This T cell receptor (beta chain) stems from a study of blood T cell repertoires in COVID-19. TCRdb's table, derived via immunoSEQ multiplex PCR, lists solely in-frame clones and lacks some. The table includes over 200,000 clones, less than 85% detected once. The germline CDR1 and CDR2 sequences are SGHRS and YFSETQ. V shed 0 bases and J shed 0 bases, with 9 bases lying between them. The CDR3 covers 15 residues. The genes are TRBV5-1 and TRBJ1-1; D gene ambiguous. The TCR sequence derives from an elderly woman with COVID-19, enrolled during active disease. Input material: peripheral blood. CDR3 sequence reads: CASSLDPGMNTEAFF. CDR3 bases: TGCGCCAGCAGCTTGGATCCGGGGATGAACACTGAAGCTTTCTTT.